This passage covers 9 T cell receptor beta chains from one sample sequenced in a study of CD8+ T cells in alopecia areata. Following RNA extraction, reverse transcription yielded cDNA that acted as the sequencing template. TCRdb's copy holds only in-frame clones and misses some; the assay was immunoSEQ multiplex PCR. Of 150,000 to 200,000 clones listed, 60% are singletons. Treatment denoted: oral pan-JAK inhibitor, 5-10 mg twice daily. Here the sequenced sample was CD4+ T cells sorted from blood, taken at week 24, from a patient treated with tofacitinib. These receptors all come from a human donor with alopecia areata.

This sequence joins TRBV29-1 and TRBJ1-1, with 8 bases identical to TRBD1. Germline V lookup: CDR1 SQVTM, CDR2 ANQGSEA. V lost 7 bases, J lost 1 base, and 11 bases stayed unmatched. The CDR3 has 15 residues. The CDR3 bases are TGCAGCGCTAAGTCATACGGGACAGGGAACACTGAAGCTTTCTTT. It translates to CSAKSYGTGNTEAFF.

This clone was counted only a few times. The J gene is TRBJ2-3, the V gene TRBV23-1, with 8 bases matching TRBD1. TRBV23-1 belongs to the ORF category, with a function that is uncertain. V was clipped by 1 base and J by 2 bases; unmatched bases: 5. The CDR3 loop spans 16 amino acids. CDR3 sequence: CASSQWDRLITDTQYF. CDR3 coding DNA: TGCGCCAGCAGTCAATGGGACAGGTTGATCACAGATACGCAGTATTTT.

The sample holds a few counts of this clone. This chain links TRBV30 with TRBJ2-7; 7 positions agree with TRBD1. This CDR3 is 14 amino acids long. Per germline, CDR1 GTSNPN and CDR2 SVGIG (reference sequence). The V and J ends lost 5 bases and 6 bases, in that order; junction bases with no gene match: 13. The CDR3 loop is CAWANFLGQAEQYF. CDR3 bases: TGTGCCTGGGCAAACTTTCTTGGACAGGCCGAGCAGTACTTC.

This clone has more than one count but fewer than ten. The V gene is TRBV30, the J gene TRBJ1-1; D is uncertain. The CDR3 totals 11 residues. V lost 1 base and J lost 10, with 10 bases in between. Germline CDR1 reads GTSNPN; CDR2 reads SVGIG (reference sequence). The CDR3 coding sequence is TGTGCCTGGAGTGCGTCCGGGAGAGCTTTCTTT. Its protein is CAWSASGRAFF.

This clone was seen only a few times. The sample has other DNA sequences that encode this CDR3 too. This sequence joins TRBV29-1 and TRBJ1-1; maybe TRBD1 (5 bases). Germline V CDR1 and CDR2: SQVTM, ANQGSEA. V was shortened by 4 bases and J by 0 bases, with 9 bases between the two germline ends. The CDR3 loop spans 13 amino acids. The CDR3, as DNA: TGCAGCGTTGGACAGATAATGAACACTGAAGCTTTCTTT. Encoded protein: CSVGQIMNTEAFF. Drawing the rest from reference TRBV29-1 and TRBJ1-1, the complete variable domain is SAVISQKPSRDICQRGTSLTIQCQVDSQVTMMFWYRQQPGQSLTLIATANQGSEATYESGFVIDKFPISRPNLTFSTLTVSNMSPEDSSIYLCSVGQIMNTEAFFGQGTRLTVV.

The chain carries TRBV29-1 and TRBJ1-2, with D hard to call. Germline lookup yields CDR1 SQVTM and CDR2 ANQGSEA. V lost 6 bases to trimming and J lost 4 bases, with 15 bases between them. The CDR3 has 13 amino acids. CDR3 amino acids: CSVVVVSPYGYTF. CDR3 bases: TGCAGCGTCGTCGTTGTCAGTCCCTATGGCTACACCTTC.

The chain carries TRBV4-1 and TRBJ2-5; D is perhaps TRBD2 (6 bases). This CDR3 contains 17 residues. The germline CDR1 and CDR2 sequences are MGHRA and YSYEKL. Between the trimmed V and J ends, which lost 2 bases and 2 bases, there was a span of 18 bases. The CDR3: CASSQHSSRGKQETQYF. The DNA of the CDR3 is TGCGCCAGCAGCCAACATTCGTCGCGGGGAAAGCAAGAGACCCAGTACTTC.

The CDR3: CSVAMGQGSSPLHF. The CDR3 nucleotides read TGCAGCGTTGCCATGGGACAGGGGAGTTCACCCCTCCACTTT. J is TRBJ1-6 and V is TRBV29-1, with 10 bases fitting TRBD1. CDR1 SQVTM and CDR2 ANQGSEA come from the germline V gene. The CDR3 is 14 residues long. J was trimmed by 9 bases and V by 4 bases; bases with no gene match: 6.

The gene calls are TRBV5-1 and TRBJ2-2; the D gene is possibly TRBD1 (5 bases). The germline V gene encodes CDR1 SGHRS and CDR2 YFSETQ. The CDR3 runs to 15 residues. V lost 2 bases and J 2 bases, leaving 10 bases between the germline ends. Here the CDR3 DNA reads TGCGCCAGCAGCTTTTTCGACAGCAACACCGGGGAGCTGTTTTTT. It encodes CASSFFDSNTGELFF. Full variable domain (rest looked up from reference TRBV5-1 and TRBJ2-2): KAGVTQTPRYLIKTRGQQVTLSCSPISGHRSVSWYQQTPGQGLQFLFEYFSETQRNKGNFPGRFSGRQFSNSRSEMNVSTLELGDSALYLCASSFFDSNTGELFFGEGSRLTVL.